Reported below is one TCR beta chain. What it recognizes is unknown. The CDR3 spans 12 residues. The protocol was immunoSEQ multiplex PCR, while the TCRdb copy is restricted to in-frame clones and leaves out a portion. The table records under 150,000 clones, about nine tenths of them present only once. The sample belongs to a study of Ad26.COV2.S vaccination and SARS-CoV-2 variants. Study-wide results and caveats: Vaccine recipients surpassed placebo recipients in spike-specific TCR breadth. Once vaccination had occurred, spike-specific CD8+ and CD4+ T cell responses reportedly showed substantial breadth. It is possible that the TCR breadth and depth analyses underestimated the total T cell responses. Participants given vaccine showed non-spike TCR breadth similar to that of placebo recipients.

The V call is TRBV12-3 or TRBV12-4, the J call TRBJ2-1; TRBD1 matches at 7 bases. The clonotype originates from a human donor who had recovered from COVID-19. Sequences were derived from peripheral blood, sampled after recovery from COVID-19. The CDR3 spells CGTGETYNEQFF. DNA of the CDR3: TGTGGAACAGGGGAGACCTACAATGAGCAGTTCTTC.